The clone carrying this T cell receptor (beta chain) was counted between two and nine times. Antigen: not known. 5'RACE with constant-segment primers yielded barcoded, UMI-tagged TCR alpha and TCR beta cDNA libraries. A single record per CDR3 protein comes from TCRdb applying MiXCR to the 5' RACE reads. The sample lists roughly 550,000 distinct CDR3 sequences, around 20% seen once, with around 12% in the top ten. The CDR3 covers 15 residues. CDR1 and CDR2 (germline): SEHNR, FQNEAQ (reference sequence). With 1 base clipped from V and 5 bases from J, the junction kept 5 bases outside the gene matches. The data were taken from a study of T-cell memory formation after mild COVID-19. Study-wide background: The TCR clusters were mostly specific to one donor. General observations from the study: CD4+ contracting clones lay mainly in CM and EM, CD8+ ones in EMRA. In pre-infection memory, a portion of responding clones appeared, which suggested that cross-reactive memory joined.

Sequencing used PBMCs or a T cell subset sorted from them (not recorded which). This sequence originates from an adult woman who had mild COVID-19 (a few samples of this study predate the infection). Cell type and time point are not known. The chain couples TRBV7-9 to TRBJ2-1, with TRBD2 identical over 7 bases. CDR3 bases: TGTGCCAGCAGCTTAGGCGGGAGCGGAGACAATGAGCAGTTCTTC. Protein: CASSLGGSGDNEQFF.